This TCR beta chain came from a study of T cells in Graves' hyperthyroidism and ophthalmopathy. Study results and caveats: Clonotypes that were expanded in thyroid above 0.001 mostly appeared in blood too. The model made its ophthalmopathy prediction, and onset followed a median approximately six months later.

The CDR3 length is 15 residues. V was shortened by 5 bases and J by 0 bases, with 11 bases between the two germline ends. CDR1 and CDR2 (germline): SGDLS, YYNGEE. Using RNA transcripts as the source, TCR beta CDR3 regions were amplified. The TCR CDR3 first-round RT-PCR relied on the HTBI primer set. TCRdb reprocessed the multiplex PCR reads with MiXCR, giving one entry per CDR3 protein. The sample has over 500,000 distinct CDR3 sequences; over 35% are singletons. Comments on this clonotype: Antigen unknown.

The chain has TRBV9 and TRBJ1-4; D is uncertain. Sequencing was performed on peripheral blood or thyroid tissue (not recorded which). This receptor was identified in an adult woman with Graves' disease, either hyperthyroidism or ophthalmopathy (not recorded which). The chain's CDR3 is CASRIGPATNEKLFF. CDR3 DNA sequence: TGTGCCAGCAGGATAGGACCCGCAACTAATGAAAAACTGTTTTTT.